This T cell receptor (beta chain) was found in a study of T cell responses to AZD1222 COVID-19 vaccine. Study-level results: Only a handful of AZD1222 recipients, roughly 6 in all, had baseline seropositivity. Vaccine-associated CD4 TCRs ranged over spike, dominating at 160-218 and 743-854. A reported finding is that nearly half of spike-specific TCRs target unmutated variant regions. Clonal diversity may have been underestimated, and the donors were mostly white British, with more females than males.

The V and J ends lost 2 bases and 12 bases respectively, with 20 bases between them. This CDR3 has 16 amino acids. Per the germline V gene, CDR1 is MNHEY and CDR2 is SMNVEV (reference sequence). Details on this clone: What it recognizes is unknown.

Sequenced by immunoSEQ multiplex PCR; TCRdb stores in-frame clones only, minus some. This table holds around 110,000 clones, approximately 90% found once. This receptor was obtained from an adult who received the AZD1222 COVID-19 vaccine. The chain uses TRBV27 and TRBJ1-6, with D perhaps TRBD1 (6 bases). This specimen was peripheral blood, taken 28 days after the second AZD1222 dose. The CDR3 region is CASSLTGGRSDLPLHF. CDR3 coding DNA: TGTGCCAGCAGTTTAACCGGGGGCCGCTCCGATTTACCCCTCCACTTT.